This T cell receptor (beta chain) was identified in a study of blood T cell repertoires in COVID-19. Study summary: Samples representing acute and convalescent COVID-19 were sourced from the United States, Italy and Spain.

V was cut by 0 bases and J by 10 bases, with 8 bases left in between. Germline values: CDR1 SGHNT, CDR2 YENEEA. The CDR3 sequence is 12 residues long. TCRdb keeps only in-frame clones here, not all; method: immunoSEQ multiplex PCR. The sample lists roughly 80,000 clones; around nine tenths were seen once. This receptor was taken from a woman older than 75 with acute or convalescent COVID-19. The specimen was peripheral blood. This chain uses TRBV11-3 with TRBJ2-3; D is possibly TRBD2 (6 bases). The CDR3 DNA reads TGTGCCAGCAGCTTAGAGGGGGAGGCGCAGTATTTT. Its translation: CASSLEGEAQYF. The whole variable domain, remainder taken from reference TRBV11-3 and TRBJ2-3, is EAGVVQSPRYKIIEKKQPVAFWCNPISGHNTLYWYLQNLGQGPELLIRYENEEAVDDSQLPKDRFSAERLKGVDSTLKIQPAELGDSAVYLCASSLEGEAQYFGPGTRLTVL.